What follows are 10 T cell receptor beta chains derived from one specimen sequenced in a study of blood T cells in healthy people across ages. Primers used in a second PCR of about 6 to 11 cycles were a sample-barcoded 5' primer and a J-beta primer mix. TCRdb analysed the 5' RACE reads with MiXCR anew, one entry per CDR3 protein. The sample has some 1.7 million distinct CDR3 sequences, 28% seen once; the top ten hold 6.5% to 8.5%. The source material was blood. These TCRs come from a woman in her 30s in good health.

The genes are TRBV29-1 and TRBJ2-1; D perhaps matches TRBD2 (6 bases). The germline gives CDR1 SQVTM, CDR2 ANQGSEA. The CDR3 is made up of 11 amino acids. Trimming took 7 bases from V and 15 from J, leaving 19 bases between them. The CDR3 sequence is CSGRGLGGAFF. CDR3 nucleotides: TGCAGCGGGAGGGGCCTTGGCGGGGCGTTCTTC.

The chain is built from TRBV10-3 and TRBJ1-2; D gene uncertain. The CDR3 loop spans 16 amino acids. The V and J ends lost 0 bases and 0 bases respectively, with 11 bases between them. Germline CDR1 reads ENHRY; CDR2 reads SYGVKD. CDR3 loop: CAISESASKANYGYTF. The DNA for the CDR3 is TGTGCCATCAGTGAGTCAGCCTCCAAAGCTAACTATGGCTACACCTTC.

The gene calls are TRBV20-1 and TRBJ2-6; D ambiguous. From germline, CDR1 is DFQATT and CDR2 SNEGSKA (reference sequence). The CDR3 extends over 17 amino acids. Trimming cost V 6 bases and J 0 bases, with 18 bases left between them. The CDR3 DNA sequence: TGCAGTGCCCGGCGAGCTGGAGTAGGCTCTGGGGCCAACGTCCTGACTTTC. Its translation: CSARRAGVGSGANVLTF.

For this clonotype: One end of the junction varies from germline; a read error may be responsible. V gene TRBV7-9 combines with J gene TRBJ1-5, with a weak D call TRBD1 (5 bases). The germline gives CDR1 SEHNR, CDR2 FQNEAQ (reference sequence). This CDR3 is built from 14 residues. CDR3 protein: CSSSSRDGNQPQHF. In nucleotides, the CDR3 is TGTTCCAGCAGCTCTCGGGACGGTAATCAGCCCCAGCATTTT.

This clonotype was found a few times. This chain joins TRBV11-1 and TRBJ2-5; 10 nucleotides align to TRBD2. CDR1 SGHAT and CDR2 FQDESV come from the germline V gene (reference sequence). Losses at the gene ends were 5 bases for V and 4 bases for J; bases not matched to a gene: 4. The CDR3 has 14 residues. The CDR3 protein is CASSASGGIETQYF. The DNA of the CDR3 is TGTGCCAGCAGCGCTAGCGGGGGTATAGAGACCCAGTACTTC.

CDR3 region: CASSLSSPGAFF. In DNA form, the CDR3 reads TGTGCCAGCAGTTTATCTTCCCCGGGAGCTTTCTTT. The rearrangement uses TRBV27 and TRBJ1-1, with D uncertain. The V gene lost 0 bases and the J gene lost 10 bases, with 9 bases spanning the gap. Germline lookup yields CDR1 MNHEY and CDR2 SMNVEV (reference sequence). The CDR3 loop spans 12 amino acids.

A single count supports this clonotype. The chain recombines TRBV25-1 with TRBJ2-1; 10 positions agree with TRBD2. Per germline, CDR1 MGHDK and CDR2 SYGVNS. CDR3 length: 14 residues. With V trimmed by 4 bases and J by 10 bases, 7 bases remained unmatched. The CDR3 region is CASSVASGSGEQFF. The CDR3 nucleotides are TGTGCCAGCAGTGTTGCTAGCGGGAGCGGAGAGCAGTTCTTC.

This clonotype turned up a few times. The chain uses TRBV20-1 and TRBJ2-1; D call uncertain. The CDR3 spans 17 residues. Trimming pared 0 bases from V and 0 bases from J, leaving 15 bases between. Germline V gives CDR1 DFQATT, CDR2 SNEGSKA (reference sequence). CDR3 in amino acids: CSARDLSAASSYNEQFF. The CDR3 nucleotides are TGCAGTGCTAGAGATCTGTCTGCGGCGAGCTCCTACAATGAGCAGTTCTTC.

The CDR3 loop reads CASSFARQYSYNEQFF. Written as DNA, the CDR3 is TGTGCCAGCAGTTTCGCCCGACAGTACTCCTACAATGAGCAGTTCTTC. This chain connects TRBV12-3 or TRBV12-4 to TRBJ2-1; D perhaps matches TRBD1 (5 bases). This CDR3 is built from 16 residues. Deletions cut 3 bases from V and 0 bases from J, with 12 bases between.

This chain links TRBV2 with TRBJ2-1; perhaps TRBD1 as D (9 bases). The CDR3 totals 15 residues. Trimming removed 10 bases from V and 7 bases from J, with 23 bases in between. Germline V CDR1 and CDR2: SNHLY, FYNNEI. CDR3 nucleotides: TGTGCCACCACGGGGGGGACAGGGAATCGTAATGAGCAGTTCTTC. It encodes CATTGGTGNRNEQFF.